This entry is about one T cell receptor beta chain. Its specificity is not known. This record belongs to a study of response to subunit inactivated influenza vaccine. Study-level findings and limits: The authors proposed limited new T cell recruitment per seasonal influenza vaccination.

Via MiXCR, TCRdb re-called the RT-PCR reads, giving one row per CDR3 protein. Here the sample spans about 700,000 distinct CDR3 sequences, 15% to 18% being singletons. The clonotype was recovered from a man aged 50-60 years who received an inactivated influenza vaccine. The sample in question was PBMCs from blood, obtained roughly 13 days after vaccination.

The CDR3 sequence: CASRGRTGELFF. DNA of the CDR3: TGTGCCAGCCGCGGGCGGACCGGGGAGCTGTTTTTT. The V and J genes are TRBV6-5 and TRBJ2-2, with D maybe TRBD2 (5 bases). Germline CDR1 and CDR2: MNHEY and SVGAGI. V lost 8 bases and J 5 bases, leaving 9 bases between the germline ends. The CDR3 covers 12 residues.